A single sample is the source of the 32 T cell receptor beta chains below, sequenced in a study of blood T cell repertoires in COVID-19 (dated by TCRdb to the early 2020s). Libraries came from the immunoSEQ multiplex PCR assay. In its TCRdb copy, this immuneACCESS table keeps in-frame sequences only and misses some clones. Where compared with another copy, unresolved V genes explain less than half of these, and the others have no known cause. The sample includes 140,000 or so clones, with roughly 87% observed a single time. The ten most abundant clones make up roughly 1.9% of the sample. The sequenced sample was peripheral blood. These receptors were obtained from a man in his 70s with acute or convalescent COVID-19.

The chain links TRBV6-1 to TRBJ2-5; D is perhaps TRBD1 (6 bases). The CDR3 extends over 14 amino acids. Germline loops: CDR1 MNHNS, CDR2 SASEGT. V was clipped by 1 base and J by 5 bases, with 11 bases between them. The CDR3 protein is CASSEDRVLETQYF. The CDR3 DNA reads as TGTGCCAGCAGTGAAGACAGGGTCCTGGAGACCCAGTACTTC.

The chain has TRBV19 and TRBJ1-1; 9 bases match TRBD1. The CDR3 loop spans 13 amino acids. The ends lost 7 bases at V and 6 bases at J; junction bases unmatched: 6. Germline values: CDR1 LNHDA, CDR2 SQIVND (reference sequence). CDR3 DNA: TGTGCCAGTACTAAGAGACAGGGGGCTGAAGCTTTCTTT. Residues: CASTKRQGAEAFF.

The chain uses TRBV7-9 and TRBJ2-1; perhaps TRBD2 as D (5 bases). V was trimmed by 4 bases and J by 10 bases, leaving 5 bases between them. Germline V gene data show CDR1 as SEHNR and CDR2 as FQNEAQ (reference sequence). CDR3 length equals 10 residues. The CDR3 protein is CASSWEEQFF. CDR3 nucleotide sequence: TGTGCCAGCAGCTGGGAGGAGCAGTTCTTC.

V gene TRBV6-5 combines with J gene TRBJ2-1; 8 bases align to TRBD1. Germline V CDR1 and CDR2: MNHEY, SVGAGI. The CDR3 spans 15 residues. V shed 6 bases, J shed 5 bases, and the junction held 9 bases outside the gene matches. CDR3 sequence: CASSNLDRENNEQFF. CDR3 bases: TGTGCCAGCAGCAACCTGGACAGGGAGAACAATGAGCAGTTCTTC.

This rearrangement joins TRBV5-1 to TRBJ2-1, with 8 bases matching TRBD2. After removal of 2 bases from V and 6 bases from J, the junction contained 10 bases not matched to a gene. CDR1 and CDR2 (germline): SGHRS, YFSETQ. This CDR3 region has 16 residues. Written as DNA, the CDR3 is TGCGCCAGCAGCTTCGGATTGAGCGGGAGTGCCAATGAGCAGTTCTTC. It yields the protein CASSFGLSGSANEQFF.

The genes are TRBV7-9 and TRBJ2-3; 10 nucleotides align to TRBD1. From germline, CDR1 is SEHNR and CDR2 FQNEAQ (reference sequence). This CDR3 spans 15 amino acids. V lost 2 bases, J lost 3 bases, and 2 bases stayed unmatched. The CDR3 sequence is CASSLWTGGTDTQYF. Here the CDR3 DNA reads TGTGCCAGCAGCTTATGGACAGGGGGGACAGATACGCAGTATTTT.

The chain couples TRBV10-1 to TRBJ1-6; TRBD1 is a possible D gene (6 bases). Germline V gene data show CDR1 as WNHNN and CDR2 as SYGVQD (reference sequence). The CDR3 has 13 residues. V shed 6 bases and J shed 6 bases, with 9 bases lying between them. The CDR3 DNA sequence: TGCGCCAGCAGGACAGGACCTAATTCACCCCTCCACTTT. Amino acids: CASRTGPNSPLHF.

This sequence joins TRBV15 and TRBJ1-1; D is perhaps TRBD1 (5 bases). Deletions cut 3 bases from V and 4 bases from J, with 12 bases between. The CDR3 totals 14 residues. CDR1 is LNHNV and CDR2 is YYDKDF in the germline V gene (reference sequence). Here the CDR3 reads CATSSLLGGTEAFF. DNA for the CDR3: TGTGCCACCAGCAGTCTCCTGGGGGGCACTGAAGCTTTCTTT.

This chain joins TRBV5-6 and TRBJ2-1; weak D call: TRBD1 (5 bases). This CDR3 is built from 15 residues. The ends were cut back, 2 bases at V and 9 bases at J, with 18 bases in the middle. Germline V lookup: CDR1 SGHDT, CDR2 YYEEEE. CDR3: CASSLSSKGWGEQFF. The CDR3 DNA sequence: TGTGCCAGCAGCTTAAGTAGTAAGGGGTGGGGTGAGCAGTTCTTC. The full variable domain, in which reference TRBV5-6 and TRBJ2-1 provide the parts outside the CDR3, is DAGVTQSPTHLIKTRGQQVTLRCSPKSGHDTVSWYQQALGQGPQFIFQYYEEEERQRGNFPDRFSGHQFPNYSSELNVNALLLGDSALYLCASSLSSKGWGEQFFGPGTRLTVL.

This clone was observed once. The V and J genes are TRBV9 and TRBJ1-3; D is unresolved. Trimming took off 3 bases at V and 0 bases at J, with 10 bases between the two ends. The CDR3 extends over 15 amino acids. Looked up from germline, CDR1 is SGDLS and CDR2 is YYNGEE. This chain's CDR3 is CASSDEVSSGNTIYF. The DNA of the CDR3 is TGTGCCAGCAGCGATGAGGTGAGCTCTGGAAACACCATATATTTT.

The V call is TRBV19, the J call TRBJ1-5, with 7 bases that match TRBD1. V was clipped by 4 bases and J by 3 bases; unmatched bases: 3. The CDR3 spans 14 residues. CDR1 and CDR2 (germline): LNHDA, SQIVND (reference sequence). CDR3 nucleotides: TGTGCCAGTAGTACGGGACAGTCCAATCAGCCCCAGCATTTT. This codes for CASSTGQSNQPQHF.

This sequence joins TRBV29-1 and TRBJ2-1; no clear D. The length of the CDR3 is 13 residues. V gave up 0 bases and J gave up 3 bases, with 6 bases separating them. Germline values: CDR1 SQVTM, CDR2 ANQGSEA. The CDR3 coding sequence is TGCAGCGTTGAAGAGGCAGACTACAATGAGCAGTTCTTC. Its translation is CSVEEADYNEQFF.

This chain joins TRBV7-3 and TRBJ2-6; possible D gene TRBD2, 6 bases. Germline assignment: CDR1 SGHTA and CDR2 FQGTGA. Trimming pared 1 base from V and 2 bases from J, leaving 15 bases between. This CDR3 has 18 residues. Here the CDR3 reads CASSLKLAGNPGANVLTF. The CDR3 DNA is TGTGCCAGCAGCTTAAAATTGGCGGGGAATCCTGGGGCCAACGTCCTGACTTTC.

Only one count was recorded for this clone. The chain links TRBV29-1 to TRBJ2-5; TRBD2 agrees at 7 bases. CDR1 is SQVTM and CDR2 is ANQGSEA in the germline V gene. This CDR3 is 14 amino acids long. After removal of 5 bases from V and 2 bases from J, the junction contained 8 bases not matched to a gene. The CDR3 reads CSVSSSGVQETQYF. The CDR3 DNA sequence: TGCAGCGTTTCTTCTAGCGGAGTGCAAGAGACCCAGTACTTC.

The rearrangement uses TRBV19 and TRBJ2-3; TRBD2 matches at 13 bases. J was trimmed by 0 bases and V by 2 bases; bases with no gene match: 5. The CDR3 contains 18 residues. Germline CDR1 LNHDA, CDR2 SQIVND (reference sequence). This CDR3 is CASSIRLAGGLSTDTQYF. CDR3 in DNA: TGTGCCAGTAGTATACGACTAGCGGGAGGCCTTAGCACAGATACGCAGTATTTT. The complete variable domain, with remaining parts taken from reference TRBV19 and TRBJ2-3, reads DGGITQSPKYLFRKEGQNVTLSCEQNLNHDAMYWYRQDPGQGLRLIYYSQIVNDFQKGDIAEGYSVSREKKESFPLTVTSAQKNPTAFYLCASSIRLAGGLSTDTQYFGPGTRLTVL.

This chain connects TRBV6-2 or TRBV6-3 to TRBJ2-1, with 8 bases that match TRBD2. The V gene's germline CDR1 is MNHEY and CDR2 SVGEGT. The CDR3 runs 17 residues. V was clipped by 5 bases and J by 5 bases; unmatched bases: 14. This CDR3 reads CASSALRGLGGDNEQFF. CDR3 in DNA: TGTGCCAGCAGTGCCCTTCGGGGGCTCGGGGGGGACAATGAGCAGTTCTTC.

The rearrangement joins TRBV20-1 to TRBJ1-2; 8 bases map to TRBD1. The CDR3 runs to 14 residues. J was trimmed by 2 bases and V by 3 bases; bases with no gene match: 5. Germline V gene lookup returns CDR1 DFQATT and CDR2 SNEGSKA (reference sequence). The CDR3 nucleotides read TGCAGTGCTAGTTCAAACAGGGGGAACTATGGCTACACCTTC. It translates to CSASSNRGNYGYTF.

This clone occurred once. DNA for the CDR3: TGTGCCAGCAGATACGGGACTAAACATGAGCAGTTCTTC. Translation gives CASRYGTKHEQFF. V gene TRBV7-9 combines with J gene TRBJ2-1; 7 bases fit TRBD2. Germline lookup yields CDR1 SEHNR and CDR2 FQNEAQ (reference sequence). CDR3 length: 13 residues. V shed 6 bases and J 8 bases; nucleotides not matched to a gene: 7.

The V and J genes are TRBV4-1 and TRBJ2-1; 9 bases match TRBD2. This CDR3 is built from 16 residues. From germline, CDR1 is MGHRA and CDR2 YSYEKL. The V segment lost 4 bases and the J segment 7 bases; nucleotides outside the gene matches: 11. CDR3 sequence reads: CASSRLAGFVGNEQFF. Here the CDR3 DNA reads TGCGCCAGCAGCCGGCTAGCGGGGTTCGTGGGGAATGAGCAGTTCTTC.

This chain uses TRBV25-1 with TRBJ1-2; TRBD1 agrees at 8 bases. Trimming took 4 bases from V and 7 from J; bases not matched to a gene: 11. The germline V gene has CDR1 MGHDK and CDR2 SYGVNS. The CDR3 has 15 residues. CDR3 nucleotides: TGTGCCAGCAGTGTTGATGACAGGGGAGTAAGTGGCTACACCTTC. The encoded protein is CASSVDDRGVSGYTF.

This chain connects TRBV5-5 to TRBJ1-1; the D gene is possibly TRBD1 (5 bases). Germline CDR1 and CDR2: SGHKS and YYEKEE (reference sequence). V was shortened by 4 bases and J by 1 base, with 11 bases between the two germline ends. The CDR3 extends over 14 amino acids. The CDR3 DNA is TGTGCCAGCAGCCCAGGGACTCCGAACACTGAAGCTTTCTTT. Translating gives CASSPGTPNTEAFF.

The chain employs TRBV9 and TRBJ2-7, with TRBD1 matching 10 bases. The J segment lost 6 bases and the V segment lost 0 bases, leaving 12 bases of the junction unmatched. Germline values: CDR1 SGDLS, CDR2 YYNGEE. The CDR3 consists of 17 residues. CDR3 protein: CASSVVTGGMGSREQYF. DNA for the CDR3: TGTGCCAGCAGCGTAGTGACAGGGGGCATGGGATCGCGCGAGCAGTACTTC.

The genes are TRBV10-1 and TRBJ1-1, with 8 bases that match TRBD1. The CDR3 has 14 residues. Per germline, CDR1 WNHNN and CDR2 SYGVQD (reference sequence). Germline trimming cut 6 bases from V and 4 bases from J; bases unmatched to any gene: 7. The CDR3 is CASSAGGAGTEAFF. The CDR3 coding sequence is TGCGCCAGCAGCGCAGGGGGCGCGGGCACTGAAGCTTTCTTT.

The rearrangement uses TRBV6-5 and TRBJ1-1; tentatively, D is TRBD1 (5 bases). The CDR3 is 13 residues long. V lost 7 bases and J 5 bases, leaving 14 bases between the germline ends. CDR1 MNHEY and CDR2 SVGAGI come from the germline V gene. DNA of the CDR3: TGTGCCAGCACTGGAGGGCGGGGGACTGAAGCTTTCTTT. Protein product: CASTGGRGTEAFF.

This chain joins TRBV5-1 and TRBJ2-7, with 8 bases matching TRBD2. J was trimmed by 5 bases and V by 2 bases; bases with no gene match: 3. Germline assignment: CDR1 SGHRS and CDR2 YFSETQ. This CDR3 region has 13 residues. CDR3 nucleotide sequence: TGCGCCAGCAGCTTTGAACTAGCGGACGAGCAGTACTTC. Its translation: CASSFELADEQYF.

The rearrangement links TRBV15 to TRBJ2-3, with a possible D match to TRBD2 (5 bases). The V and J ends lost 0 bases and 7 bases respectively, with 17 bases between them. Germline V gives CDR1 LNHNV, CDR2 YYDKDF (reference sequence). This CDR3 has 16 residues. The CDR3 nucleotides are TGTGCCACCAGCAGAGATACGTCTTTTCCGGGGAATACGCAGTATTTT. This gives the protein CATSRDTSFPGNTQYF.

The chain joins TRBV6-1 to TRBJ1-1, with D perhaps matching TRBD1 (5 bases). This CDR3 spans 13 amino acids. With 2 bases removed from V and 4 bases from J, the gap between germline ends came to 8 bases. Germline CDR1 MNHNS, CDR2 SASEGT. The CDR3 loop reads CASSERGGTEAFF. For the CDR3, the DNA is TGTGCCAGCAGTGAACGGGGGGGCACTGAAGCTTTCTTT.

The chain has TRBV5-4 and TRBJ1-2; D ambiguous. Trimming removed 0 bases at V and 1 base at J, with 13 bases between. Germline values: CDR1 SGHNT, CDR2 YYREEE (reference sequence). The CDR3 is 16 amino acids. CDR3 nucleotide sequence: TGTGCCAGCAGCTTGGCCGAGGGCAGTTTTAACTATGGCTACACCTTC. Residues: CASSLAEGSFNYGYTF.

This chain connects TRBV24-1 to TRBJ2-3; 8 nucleotides match TRBD1. The CDR3 loop spans 17 amino acids. Germline values: CDR1 KGHDR, CDR2 SFDVKD. The junction had 12 bases not matched to a gene; V was cut back by 3 bases and J by 5 bases. The CDR3 loop is CATSDLKEAGGIDTQYF. The CDR3 bases are TGTGCCACCAGTGATCTAAAGGAGGCAGGGGGCATAGATACGCAGTATTTT.

The rearrangement links TRBV6-5 to TRBJ2-7, with D unresolved. The V gene's germline CDR1 is MNHEY and CDR2 SVGAGI. The CDR3 spans 14 residues. Trimming shortened V by 8 bases and J by 3 bases, and 17 bases separated the two germline ends. The CDR3 DNA follows: TGTGCCAGCTGTAGATCTCAGGCAGGCTACGAGCAGTACTTC. Protein: CASCRSQAGYEQYF.

The CDR3 nucleotides are TGTGCCAGCAGCTTTGGCGGCGGGGGGGTGACAGATACGCAGTATTTT. Amino acids: CASSFGGGGVTDTQYF. This sequence joins TRBV7-9 and TRBJ2-3; 9 nucleotides agree with TRBD2. Looked up from germline, CDR1 is SEHNR and CDR2 is FQNEAQ (reference sequence). Trimming at V came to 3 bases and at J to 3 bases, leaving 7 bases not matched to a gene. The CDR3 covers 16 residues. The complete variable domain, with remaining parts taken from reference TRBV7-9 and TRBJ2-3, reads DTGVSQNPRHKITKRGQNVTFRCDPISEHNRLYWYRQTLGQGPEFLTYFQNEAQLEKSRLLSDRFSAERPKGSFSTLEIQRTEQGDSAMYLCASSFGGGGVTDTQYFGPGTRLTVL.

The V and J genes are TRBV5-1 and TRBJ1-2; TRBD1 matches 8 bases. Germline loops: CDR1 SGHRS, CDR2 YFSETQ. With 4 bases clipped from V and 0 bases from J, the junction kept 11 bases outside the gene matches. The CDR3 is made up of 17 amino acids. CDR3 protein: CASSRRQGLGSNYGYTF. The CDR3 DNA is TGCGCCAGCAGCAGAAGACAGGGGTTGGGGTCTAACTATGGCTACACCTTC.